One and the same sample provided the 20 T cell receptor beta chains below, sequenced in a study of blood T cell repertoires in COVID-19. The repertoire was sequenced with immunoSEQ multiplex PCR; TCRdb's copy has only in-frame clones and lacks some. The table has 240,000 or so clones, about 80% seen once; the top ten hold more than 2.5%. The sample comprised peripheral blood. Receptor source: a woman older than 75 with acute or convalescent COVID-19.

The rearrangement links TRBV5-1 to TRBJ2-2; D may be TRBD1 (5 bases). Looked up from germline, CDR1 is SGHRS and CDR2 is YFSETQ. Between the trimmed V and J ends, which lost 5 bases and 6 bases, there was a span of 11 bases. The CDR3 is 13 amino acids. The CDR3 spells CASSARGAGELFF. CDR3 in DNA: TGCGCCAGCAGTGCAAGGGGTGCCGGGGAGCTGTTTTTT.

This clone was seen only once. This rearrangement joins TRBV29-1 to TRBJ2-1, with 7 bases identical to TRBD1. The CDR3 is 12 amino acids. The germline V gene has CDR1 SQVTM and CDR2 ANQGSEA. Trimming removed 6 bases from V and 5 bases from J; junction bases left unmatched: 4. The CDR3 protein is CSVWDRDNEQFF. CDR3 coding DNA: TGCAGCGTCTGGGACAGAGACAATGAGCAGTTCTTC.

The J gene is TRBJ2-3, the V gene TRBV6-5; 10 nucleotides match TRBD2. Looked up from germline, CDR1 is MNHEY and CDR2 is SVGAGI. V lost 7 bases, J lost 3 bases, and 7 bases stayed unmatched. The CDR3 is 15 residues long. The CDR3 protein is CASKTSGGATDTQYF. Written as DNA, the CDR3 is TGTGCCAGCAAAACGAGCGGGGGGGCGACAGATACGCAGTATTTT.

The chain links TRBV11-2 to TRBJ2-3, with TRBD2 as a possible D gene (6 bases). This CDR3 has 16 residues. CDR1 is SGHAT and CDR2 is FQNNGV in the germline V gene. Trimming took off 1 base at V and 9 bases at J, with 20 bases between the two ends. DNA for the CDR3: TGTGCCAGCAGCTTAGTCGGGAGCCCTCCCCAAGACACGCAGTATTTT. This encodes CASSLVGSPPQDTQYF.

This clone came up a few times. The CDR3 DNA is TGCGCCAGCAGCTTGGATACAGGGTTTAATCAGCCCCAGCATTTT. It encodes CASSLDTGFNQPQHF. The rearrangement links TRBV5-1 to TRBJ1-5; a weak D match, TRBD1 (6 bases). The V end lost 0 bases, the J end lost 4 bases, and 11 bases lay between the germline ends. The CDR3 has 15 residues. The germline V gene encodes CDR1 SGHRS and CDR2 YFSETQ.

The chain combines TRBV14 with TRBJ1-1; D may be TRBD1 (6 bases). The V gene lost 4 bases and the J gene lost 4 bases, with 10 bases spanning the gap. Germline CDR1 SGHDN, CDR2 FVKESK. The CDR3 totals 13 residues. The CDR3 nucleotides are TGTGCCAGCAGCCTGGGGGCCCGCACTGAAGCTTTCTTT. Translated, it gives CASSLGARTEAFF.

V is TRBV7-8 and J is TRBJ2-2, with 9 bases matching TRBD2. CDR1 is SGHVS, CDR2 FQNEAQ, per germline. The V and J ends lost 0 bases and 8 bases, in that order; junction bases with no gene match: 4. This CDR3 has 15 residues. The CDR3: CASSLASSGAGELFF. DNA for the CDR3: TGTGCCAGCAGCTTAGCGTCTAGCGGGGCGGGGGAGCTGTTTTTT.

V gene TRBV28 combines with J gene TRBJ2-5; 9 bases align to TRBD1. CDR3 length equals 14 residues. Trimming at V came to 6 bases and at J to 4 bases, leaving 6 bases not matched to a gene. Germline-derived CDR1 and CDR2 are MDHEN and SYDVKM. This chain's CDR3 is CASSQQGAGETQYF. The CDR3 bases are TGTGCCAGCAGCCAACAGGGGGCTGGAGAGACCCAGTACTTC.

This chain uses TRBV6-2 or TRBV6-3 with TRBJ2-7; D unclear. Germline V lookup: CDR1 MNHEY, CDR2 SVGEGT. There are 10 residues in the CDR3. The V end lost 6 bases, the J end lost 6 bases, and 6 bases lay between the germline ends. The CDR3 nucleotides read TGTGCCAGCAGCAACAGCGAGCAGTACTTC. This gives the protein CASSNSEQYF.

The chain uses TRBV3-1 (or the pseudogene TRBV3-2) and TRBJ2-1, with 8 positions matching TRBD1. V trimming: 1 base; J trimming: 8 bases; junction bases outside the gene matches: 13. Germline V gene lookup returns CDR1 LGHDT and CDR2 YNNKEL (reference sequence). There are 17 residues in the CDR3. CDR3 amino acids: CASSQVGGQGIKDEQFF. The CDR3 DNA sequence: TGTGCCAGCAGCCAAGTTGGTGGACAGGGTATCAAGGATGAGCAGTTCTTC.

V is TRBV19 and J is TRBJ2-7; the match to TRBD2 covers 7 bases. The V gene end was trimmed by 5 bases and the J gene end by 2 bases; junction bases not matched to a gene: 3. The CDR3 runs 13 residues. Germline V gene lookup returns CDR1 LNHDA and CDR2 SQIVND (reference sequence). CDR3 in amino acids: CASSLGLAYEQYF. The CDR3, as DNA: TGTGCCAGTAGTCTTGGACTAGCCTACGAGCAGTACTTC. The variable domain in full, with the rest retrieved from reference TRBV19 and TRBJ2-7, is DGGITQSPKYLFRKEGQNVTLSCEQNLNHDAMYWYRQDPGQGLRLIYYSQIVNDFQKGDIAEGYSVSREKKESFPLTVTSAQKNPTAFYLCASSLGLAYEQYFGPGTRLTVT.

This chain joins TRBV5-1 and TRBJ2-7; the match to TRBD1 covers 7 bases. V lost 7 bases to trimming and J lost 0 bases; unmatched junction nucleotides: 16. This CDR3 spans 17 amino acids. Germline values: CDR1 SGHRS, CDR2 YFSETQ. The DNA of the CDR3 is TGCGCCAGCTCACTAGGGACCGGGACAGTAACCTCCTACGAGCAGTACTTC. It yields the protein CASSLGTGTVTSYEQYF. Combining the CDR3 with reference TRBV5-1 and TRBJ2-7 gives the whole variable domain KAGVTQTPRYLIKTRGQQVTLSCSPISGHRSVSWYQQTPGQGLQFLFEYFSETQRNKGNFPGRFSGRQFSNSRSEMNVSTLELGDSALYLCASSLGTGTVTSYEQYFGPGTRLTVT.

This chain uses TRBV6-5 with TRBJ2-7; 10 nucleotides agree with TRBD2. The germline CDR1 and CDR2 sequences are MNHEY and SVGAGI. V shed 5 bases and J 3 bases; nucleotides not matched to a gene: 4. The CDR3 consists of 14 residues. Here the CDR3 DNA reads TGTGCCAGCAGTAAAACTAGCGGGGTCTACGAGCAGTACTTC. The encoded protein is CASSKTSGVYEQYF.

The rearrangement joins TRBV4-1 to TRBJ2-3, with 7 bases lining up with TRBD2. The junction had 14 bases not matched to a gene; V was cut back by 0 bases and J by 5 bases. Per germline, CDR1 MGHRA and CDR2 YSYEKL. The CDR3 runs to 18 residues. The CDR3 DNA reads as TGCGCCAGCAGCCAAGATTACGCTGCGGGAGCTCGCGGAGATACGCAGTATTTT. Translated, it gives CASSQDYAAGARGDTQYF.

The chain uses TRBV28 and TRBJ1-5; D remains unclear. Germline lookup yields CDR1 MDHEN and CDR2 SYDVKM. The CDR3 contains 12 residues. V was clipped by 6 bases and J by 4 bases, with 7 bases between them. In DNA, the CDR3 is TGTGCCAGCAGAAGCACTAATCAGCCCCAGCATTTT. This encodes CASRSTNQPQHF.

The chain has TRBV6-2 or TRBV6-3 and TRBJ2-1; D may be TRBD2 (6 bases). The germline CDR1 and CDR2 sequences are MNHEY and SVGEGT. The length of the CDR3 is 15 residues. The V end was cut by 0 bases, the J end by 4 bases, with 10 bases between. The CDR3 is CASSYSGGNYNEQFF. Written as DNA, the CDR3 is TGTGCCAGCAGTTACTCTGGGGGGAATTACAATGAGCAGTTCTTC.

The chain is built from TRBV19 and TRBJ1-1; 9 bases are a match to TRBD1. Trimming cost V 7 bases and J 8 bases; bases outside gene matches: 11. CDR1 LNHDA and CDR2 SQIVND come from the germline V gene (reference sequence). CDR3 length equals 14 residues. CDR3 coding DNA: TGTGCCAGTACATCCGGGACAGGGTTAAGGGAAGCTTTCTTT. Encoded protein: CASTSGTGLREAFF.

This clone showed up many times. This rearrangement joins TRBV7-2 to TRBJ1-3, with 7 bases aligning to TRBD1. The CDR3 loop spans 16 amino acids. V was pared by 4 bases and J by 9 bases, with 15 bases of the junction left unmatched. The germline CDR1 and CDR2 sequences are SGHTA and FQGNSA. This CDR3 is CASSSSRDRGFGTIYF. DNA for the CDR3: TGTGCCAGCAGCTCGTCCCGGGACAGAGGATTTGGCACCATATATTTT.

J is TRBJ2-7 and V is TRBV27; 9 bases are shared with TRBD2. With V trimmed by 3 bases and J by 1 base, 4 bases remained unmatched. This CDR3 is built from 15 residues. CDR1 MNHEY and CDR2 SMNVEV come from the germline V gene (reference sequence). This chain's CDR3 is CASSLGLAGSYEQYF. In DNA form, the CDR3 reads TGTGCCAGCAGTTTGGGACTAGCCGGTTCCTACGAGCAGTACTTC.

The chain combines TRBV11-3 with TRBJ2-3; TRBD2 aligns across 8 bases. Per germline, CDR1 SGHNT and CDR2 YENEEA. This CDR3 comprises 15 residues. The J segment lost 3 bases and the V segment lost 3 bases, leaving 5 bases of the junction unmatched. This CDR3 is CASSFGGGGTDTQYF. CDR3 bases: TGTGCCAGCAGCTTTGGTGGCGGGGGGACAGATACGCAGTATTTT.